This record looks at one T cell receptor (beta chain) sequence and its context. These data are taken from a study of blood T cell repertoires in COVID-19. Study-wide background: COVID-19 samples from acute and convalescent phases originated in the United States, Italy and Spain. T cells, B-cell-depleted T cells, or PBMCs provided the cDNA or gDNA that served as material.

In the original processing: It was from reference gene primer amplification that nucleated cell counts were estimated. Sequencing was performed with immunoSEQ multiplex PCR; in TCRdb, only in-frame clones are kept and a portion is missing. The DNA was the basis for D and trimming; V, J and clone size are from that table. The table lists 45,000 to 65,000 clones, approximately 89% of them singletons. The V gene end was trimmed by 4 bases and the J gene end by 4 bases; junction bases not matched to a gene: 9. The V gene's germline CDR1 is SGHNT and CDR2 YYREEE (reference sequence). The CDR3 totals 18 residues.

The rearrangement joins TRBV5-4 to TRBJ2-3, with 16 bases that match TRBD2. This sequence originates from a man between 60 and 70 years old with active COVID-19. The sample consisted of peripheral blood. The chain's CDR3 is CASSPGLAGGVVSDTQYF. As DNA, the CDR3 is TGTGCCAGCAGCCCGGGACTAGCGGGAGGGGTAGTCTCAGATACGCAGTATTTT. Full variable domain (remainder filled in from reference TRBV5-4 and TRBJ2-3): ETGVTQSPTHLIKTRGQQVTLRCSSQSGHNTVSWYQQALGQGPQFIFQYYREEENGRGNFPPRFSGLQFPNYSSELNVNALELDDSALYLCASSPGLAGGVVSDTQYFGPGTRLTVL.